A single sample gave rise to the 30 T cell receptor beta chains below, sequenced in a study of blood T cells in healthy people across ages (dated by TCRdb to between 2015 and 2016). Libraries came from 5' RACE. Sequencing took place on an Illumina HiSeq 2500. The second PCR ran for roughly 7 to 12 cycles and used a J-beta primer mix along with a sample-barcoded 5' primer. Clones were called with MiXCR by TCRdb after fastp trimmed the public reads at Q25, and only in-frame beta chains were retained. Identical CDR3 protein sequences are pooled into one entry, listed with their most common genes and DNA. This sample is represented by approximately 800,000 distinct CDR3 sequences; 35% to 40% of them were singletons. The ten largest clonotypes hold 10% to 15% of the sample. The sequenced material came from blood. All receptors come from a man younger than 35 in good health.

This clonotype was counted between two and nine times. The chain uses TRBV4-1 and TRBJ1-1; D is perhaps TRBD1 (6 bases). The germline V gene encodes CDR1 MGHRA and CDR2 YSYEKL. V was shortened by 3 bases and J by 0 bases, with 11 bases between the two germline ends. The CDR3 runs to 15 residues. The CDR3 sequence is CASSHGGGLNTEAFF. The CDR3 nucleotides are TGCGCCAGCAGCCACGGGGGCGGTTTGAACACTGAAGCTTTCTTT.

The chain recombines TRBV7-2 with TRBJ2-5, with TRBD2 matching 9 bases. CDR3 length: 18 residues. V lost 1 base, J lost 2 bases, and 11 bases stayed unmatched. Germline lookup yields CDR1 SGHTA and CDR2 FQGNSA. This CDR3 reads CASSLDGWASGAQETQYF. CDR3 sequence (DNA): TGTGCCAGCAGCTTAGACGGGTGGGCTAGCGGGGCTCAAGAGACCCAGTACTTC.

For this clonotype: A much larger clone lies a single base off, so this may be a read error. The V and J genes are TRBV6-5 and TRBJ2-3, with 8 positions matching TRBD2. V dropped 0 bases and J dropped 1; count of bases not matched to a gene: 12. CDR1 and CDR2 (germline): MNHEY, SVGAGI. The CDR3 has 19 amino acids. The CDR3 DNA reads as TGTGCCAGCAGTTACTCCAAACTCCACGGGGGGGCCGGCACAGATACGCAGTATTTT. Translated, it gives CASSYSKLHGGAGTDTQYF.

In regard to this clonotype: Germline and junction disagree at one end, which may indicate a read error. The J gene is TRBJ1-3, the V gene TRBV29-1; D unclear. In germline, CDR1 is SQVTM, CDR2 ANQGSEA. This CDR3 has 14 amino acids. DNA of the CDR3: TGCAGCGTTGAACTTGGGGAGTCGGGAAACGCCATATATTTT. Its protein product is CSVELGESGNAIYF. Filled out from reference TRBV29-1 and TRBJ1-3, the complete variable domain reads SAVISQKPSRDICQRGTSLTIQCQVDSQVTMMFWYRQQPGQSLTLIATANQGSEATYESGFVIDKFPISRPNLTFSTLTVSNMSPEDSSIYLCSVELGESGNAIYFGEGSWLTVV.

This clonotype came up a few times. This chain joins TRBV20-1 and TRBJ1-2; unclear D gene. There are 11 residues in the CDR3. The germline gives CDR1 DFQATT, CDR2 SNEGSKA (reference sequence). Trimming removed 0 bases from V and 6 bases from J, with 5 bases in between. The CDR3 reads CSAREEDGYTF. CDR3 coding DNA: TGCAGTGCTAGAGAAGAGGATGGCTACACCTTC.

The genes are TRBV7-2 and TRBJ2-3, with TRBD1 as a possible D gene (5 bases). The V gene lost 1 base and the J gene lost 5 bases, with 10 bases spanning the gap. Looked up from germline, CDR1 is SGHTA and CDR2 is FQGNSA. This CDR3 has 14 residues. The DNA of the CDR3 is TGTGCCAGCAGCTTAGAGGGGTACGGAGATACGCAGTATTTT. Translated, it gives CASSLEGYGDTQYF.

The chain has TRBV7-9 and TRBJ1-2; D might be TRBD1 (6 bases). Per the germline V gene, CDR1 is SEHNR and CDR2 is FQNEAQ (reference sequence). The CDR3 covers 14 residues. Trimming left V 1 base short and J 9 bases short, with 15 bases between. CDR3 in DNA: TGTGCCAGCAGCTTAGTTGGGGACATAAGACGCTACACCTTC. Protein product: CASSLVGDIRRYTF. The full variable domain, with the rest looked up from reference TRBV7-9 and TRBJ1-2, is DTGVSQNPRHKITKRGQNVTFRCDPISEHNRLYWYRQTLGQGPEFLTYFQNEAQLEKSRLLSDRFSAERPKGSFSTLEIQRTEQGDSAMYLCASSLVGDIRRYTFGSGTRLTVV.

In its sample, this clonotype was seen many times. The rearrangement uses TRBV4-3 and TRBJ1-2; 8 bases fit TRBD1. CDR1 is LGHNA, CDR2 YSLEER, per germline. V lost 0 bases to trimming and J lost 6 bases; unmatched junction nucleotides: 9. The CDR3 totals 16 residues. CDR3 nucleotides: TGCGCCAGCAGCCAAGACCTGACCGGGACAGGTAATGGCTACACCTTC. It translates to CASSQDLTGTGNGYTF.

This clonotype was detected only a few times. The chain employs TRBV7-2 and TRBJ1-2; D gene ambiguous. In germline, CDR1 is SGHTA, CDR2 FQGNSA. The CDR3 consists of 14 residues. Trimming cost V 1 base and J 9 bases, with 15 bases left between them. As DNA, the CDR3 is TGTGCCAGCAGCTTAGACCTTGGGAATCCGAGCTACACCTTC. Encoded protein: CASSLDLGNPSYTF.

This clonotype occurred a few times. The chain joins TRBV5-1 to TRBJ1-2, with 7 positions matching TRBD1. J was trimmed by 4 bases and V by 5 bases; bases with no gene match: 14. Germline V gives CDR1 SGHRS, CDR2 YFSETQ. This CDR3 is 16 amino acids long. In nucleotides, the CDR3 is TGCGCCAGCAGTAGGGACAGCCCAGCACGGGGCTATGGCTACACCTTC. It specifies CASSRDSPARGYGYTF.

This clonotype showed up just a few times. One end of the junction is discordant with germline, which a read error may explain. The genes are TRBV5-5 and TRBJ2-3; D is perhaps TRBD1 (6 bases). The CDR3 extends over 18 amino acids. Germline V gives CDR1 SGHKS, CDR2 YYEKEE (reference sequence). The CDR3 nucleotides read TGTGTCAGCAGCTTGGGTTTTGTGGGACAACTGCGCACAGATACGCAGTATTTT. This sequence encodes CVSSLGFVGQLRTDTQYF. The full variable domain, rest sourced from reference TRBV5-5 and TRBJ2-3, is DAGVTQSPTHLIKTRGQQVTLRCSPISGHKSVSWYQQVLGQGPQFIFQYYEKEERGRGNFPDRFSARQFPNYSSELNVNALLLGDSALYLCVSSLGFVGQLRTDTQYFGPGTRLTVL.

In its sample, this clonotype was seen a few times. The rearrangement joins TRBV2 to TRBJ2-3, with D perhaps given as TRBD1 or TRBD2 (5 bases each). This CDR3 has 13 residues. The germline CDR1 and CDR2 sequences are SNHLY and FYNNEI. V shed 9 bases and J shed 2 bases, with 12 bases lying between them. As DNA, the CDR3 is TGTGCCAGTCAACTGGGGACCACAGATACGCAGTATTTT. Amino acids: CASQLGTTDTQYF.

This clonotype was seen many times. The V call is TRBV27, the J call TRBJ2-5; 7 bases are shared with TRBD2. In germline, CDR1 is MNHEY, CDR2 SMNVEV (reference sequence). The CDR3 sequence is 15 residues long. Trimming removed 2 bases from V and 4 bases from J; junction bases left unmatched: 7. The CDR3 DNA follows: TGTGCCAGCAGTTTACAGCGGGGTTCAGGAGAGACCCAGTACTTC. The encoded protein is CASSLQRGSGETQYF.

This clonotype has at least ten counts. The V gene is TRBV4-2, the J gene TRBJ1-2; possible D gene TRBD1, 5 bases. Germline-derived CDR1 and CDR2 are LGHNA and YNFKEQ. This CDR3 is 11 amino acids long. V was shortened by 6 bases and J by 4 bases, with 6 bases between the two germline ends. This chain's CDR3 is CASRDSYGYTF. DNA of the CDR3: TGTGCCAGCAGAGACAGCTATGGCTACACCTTC.

This clonotype was seen only a few times. The V call is TRBV25-1, the J call TRBJ1-1, with D maybe TRBD1 (5 bases). The CDR3 spans 15 residues. Trimming removed 1 base from V and 0 bases from J, with 9 bases in between. The germline gives CDR1 MGHDK, CDR2 SYGVNS. CDR3 region: CASSELTEMNTEAFF. The CDR3 bases are TGTGCCAGCAGTGAATTGACAGAGATGAACACTGAAGCTTTCTTT.

There are a few counts of this clonotype. J is TRBJ1-1 and V is TRBV4-2; TRBD1 is a possible D gene (5 bases). Germline V gene data show CDR1 as LGHNA and CDR2 as YNFKEQ. V was trimmed by 1 base and J by 1 base, leaving 10 bases between them. The CDR3 contains 15 residues. The CDR3 sequence is CASSQGLGGNTEAFF. CDR3 nucleotide sequence: TGTGCCAGCAGCCAAGGGCTGGGGGGGAACACTGAAGCTTTCTTT.

This clonotype was seen ten or more times. V gene TRBV3-1 combines with J gene TRBJ2-1, with TRBD2 matching over 7 bases. The CDR3 consists of 15 residues. V lost 2 bases to trimming and J lost 2 bases; unmatched junction nucleotides: 3. CDR1 LGHDT and CDR2 YNNKEL come from the germline V gene (reference sequence). CDR3 nucleotide sequence: TGTGCCAGCAGCCAACTAGCGGTGACCTACAATGAGCAGTTCTTC. Protein: CASSQLAVTYNEQFF.

The sample holds a few counts of this clonotype. This chain joins TRBV20-1 and TRBJ2-1; D may correspond to TRBD1 or TRBD2 (6 bases each). V shed 1 base and J shed 4 bases, with 14 bases lying between them. The CDR3 spans 15 residues. Germline assignment: CDR1 DFQATT and CDR2 SNEGSKA (reference sequence). CDR3 DNA: TGCAGTGCTAGAGGAGTGGGGGCGGGATACAATGAGCAGTTCTTC. This gives the protein CSARGVGAGYNEQFF.

This clonotype was seen only a few times. This chain's CDR3 is CASSWGLARYNEQFF. The CDR3 DNA follows: TGCGCCAGCAGCTGGGGACTAGCACGCTACAATGAGCAGTTCTTC. The rearrangement links TRBV5-1 to TRBJ2-1, with 9 bases aligning to TRBD2. The V segment lost 3 bases and the J segment 3 bases; nucleotides outside the gene matches: 4. CDR1 is SGHRS, CDR2 YFSETQ, per germline. The CDR3 length is 15 residues.

In this sample, this clonotype turned up a few times. The rearrangement joins TRBV12-3 or TRBV12-4 to TRBJ2-3, with 7 bases matching TRBD1. Losses at the gene ends were 6 bases for V and 4 bases for J; bases not matched to a gene: 13. CDR3 length equals 16 residues. The CDR3 loop reads CASSPSTRQGSDTQYF. Here the CDR3 DNA reads TGTGCCAGCAGCCCCTCCACCCGACAGGGCTCAGATACGCAGTATTTT.

A note on this clonotype: Possible read error: a much larger clone is one base away. The chain uses TRBV12-3 or TRBV12-4 and TRBJ2-3, with D tentatively TRBD1 (6 bases). This CDR3 is built from 14 residues. The CDR3 DNA sequence: TGTGCCAGCACGGACAGATCGGGCACAGATGCGCAGTATTTT. This gives the protein CASTDRSGTDAQYF.

V and J are TRBV7-2 and TRBJ2-1, with 9 bases that match TRBD2. The CDR3 totals 14 residues. V was clipped by 5 bases and J by 8 bases; unmatched bases: 7. Germline V gene sequence: CDR1 SGHTA, CDR2 FQGNSA. CDR3 bases: TGTGCCAGCAGCGTTAGCGGGGGTGGCGATGAGCAGTTCTTC. This encodes CASSVSGGGDEQFF. Full variable domain (remainder filled in from reference TRBV7-2 and TRBJ2-1): GAGVSQSPSNKVTEKGKDVELRCDPISGHTALYWYRQSLGQGLEFLIYFQGNSAPDKSGLPSDRFSAERTGGSVSTLTIQRTQQEDSAVYLCASSVSGGGDEQFFGPGTRLTVL.

The chain uses TRBV5-1 and TRBJ2-2; D call uncertain. V shed 1 base and J shed 0 bases, with 13 bases lying between them. From germline, CDR1 is SGHRS and CDR2 YFSETQ. The CDR3 length is 17 residues. The CDR3 DNA reads TGCGCCAGCAGCTTGTTTTCTCCCACCTCGAACACCGGGGAGCTGTTTTTT. Protein: CASSLFSPTSNTGELFF.

This clonotype came up many times. The CDR3: CASSQEGTGQETQYF. CDR3 in DNA: TGTGCCAGCAGCCAAGAGGGGACAGGTCAAGAGACCCAGTACTTC. This chain uses TRBV4-2 with TRBJ2-5; 8 bases fit TRBD1. The V segment lost 0 bases and the J segment 2 bases; nucleotides outside the gene matches: 2. Germline V CDR1 and CDR2: LGHNA, YNFKEQ. The CDR3 totals 15 residues.

This clonotype was found a few times. The J gene is TRBJ1-5, the V gene TRBV10-3; D unclear. V gave up 2 bases and J gave up 5 bases, with 19 bases separating them. The germline gives CDR1 ENHRY, CDR2 SYGVKD. This CDR3 is built from 17 residues. CDR3 amino acids: CAISETLVKVMDQPQHF. In DNA, the CDR3 is TGTGCCATCAGTGAGACTTTGGTCAAGGTTATGGATCAGCCCCAGCATTTT.

Concerning this clonotype itself: A much larger clone lies a single base off, so this may be a read error. The chain employs TRBV4-3 and TRBJ2-1, with D perhaps being TRBD1 or TRBD2 (5 bases each). Germline V gene data show CDR1 as LGHNA and CDR2 as YSLEER. Trimming stripped 0 bases from V and 5 bases from J, with 17 bases between. The CDR3 is 17 residues long. Here the CDR3 reads CASSQEPPGRENNEQFF. The CDR3 DNA reads TGCGCCAGCAGCCAAGAACCGCCGGGACGGGAAAACAATGAGCAGTTCTTC.

This clonotype was seen a few times. The chain recombines TRBV7-2 with TRBJ1-2; tentative D call: TRBD1 (6 bases). CDR1 and CDR2 (germline): SGHTA, FQGNSA. V dropped 1 base and J dropped 13 bases, with 13 bases sitting between them. The CDR3 loop spans 12 amino acids. The CDR3 DNA follows: TGTGCCAGCAGCTTAGATCGGGGGGCAGGCACCTTC. Translating gives CASSLDRGAGTF.

The V call is TRBV2, the J call TRBJ1-2; TRBD1 is a possible D gene (5 bases). This CDR3 is 15 amino acids long. V lost 3 bases, J lost 8 bases, and 19 bases lay in between. Germline V gene lookup returns CDR1 SNHLY and CDR2 FYNNEI. The CDR3 is CASSDLKGRGVGYTF. DNA of the CDR3: TGTGCCAGCAGTGATCTAAAGGGGCGAGGAGTCGGCTACACCTTC.

This sequence joins TRBV11-3 and TRBJ2-1; a possible D gene is TRBD1 (7 bases). Trimming pared 1 base from V and 7 bases from J, leaving 17 bases between. Looked up from germline, CDR1 is SGHNT and CDR2 is YENEEA. The CDR3 length is 16 residues. CDR3 sequence: CASSLGQGGKGNEQFF. The CDR3 bases are TGTGCCAGCAGCTTAGGCCAGGGGGGAAAGGGGAATGAGCAGTTCTTC. Drawing the rest from reference TRBV11-3 and TRBJ2-1, the complete variable domain is EAGVVQSPRYKIIEKKQPVAFWCNPISGHNTLYWYLQNLGQGPELLIRYENEEAVDDSQLPKDRFSAERLKGVDSTLKIQPAELGDSAVYLCASSLGQGGKGNEQFFGPGTRLTVL.

The chain couples TRBV7-9 to TRBJ2-1; 7 positions agree with TRBD2. The CDR3 length is 16 residues. Trimming cost V 5 bases and J 9 bases; bases outside gene matches: 16. Per germline, CDR1 SEHNR and CDR2 FQNEAQ (reference sequence). This CDR3 reads CASSRIGTIAKFEQFF. In DNA form, the CDR3 reads TGTGCCAGCAGCAGAATTGGGACTATTGCTAAATTTGAGCAGTTCTTC.